This TCR beta chain is drawn from a study of response to subunit inactivated influenza vaccine. Findings and caveats of the study: The study's authors posited that every seasonal influenza vaccination enlists few new T cells.

About this clonotype itself: As yet, its antigen is unknown.

MiXCR, applied by TCRdb to the RT-PCR reads, yields one record per CDR3 protein. This table holds 250,000 to 350,000 distinct CDR3 sequences, around 22% found once. The germline V gene has CDR1 SGHTA and CDR2 FQGNSA. The V segment lost 5 bases and the J segment 6 bases; nucleotides outside the gene matches: 4. The length of the CDR3 is 12 residues. The sequence came from a man aged 50 to 75 who received an inactivated influenza vaccine. The source material was PBMCs from blood, sampled 21 months after vaccination. The chain employs TRBV7-2 and TRBJ2-7; 7 bases line up with TRBD1. The CDR3 DNA is TGTGCCAGCAGCACGGCAGGGGGCGAGCAGTACTTC. Amino acids: CASSTAGGEQYF. The variable domain in full, with the rest retrieved from reference TRBV7-2 and TRBJ2-7, is GAGVSQSPSNKVTEKGKDVELRCDPISGHTALYWYRQSLGQGLEFLIYFQGNSAPDKSGLPSDRFSAERTGGSVSTLTIQRTQQEDSAVYLCASSTAGGEQYFGPGTRLTVT.